The 28 T cell receptor beta chains reported below all come from one sample, sequenced in a study of blood T cell repertoires in COVID-19. TCRdb keeps only in-frame clones here, not all; method: immunoSEQ multiplex PCR. The profile covers roughly 30,000 clones, with approximately 71% appearing a single time and about a sixth taken by the ten largest. Sequencing was carried out using peripheral blood. The origin of the receptors is a human donor in a cohort sampled during active COVID-19.

The V and J genes are TRBV6-2 or TRBV6-3 and TRBJ1-5, with D unclear. Trimming left V 0 bases short and J 0 bases short, with 12 bases between. Germline loops: CDR1 MNHEY, CDR2 SVGEGT. CDR3 size: 17 residues. The CDR3 nucleotides read TGTGCCAGCAGTTACTCCCGCAGGTTTAATAGCAATCAGCCCCAGCATTTT. This sequence encodes CASSYSRRFNSNQPQHF.

The V gene is TRBV19, the J gene TRBJ2-7, with TRBD1 identical over 8 bases. The length of the CDR3 is 13 residues. The V segment lost 2 bases and the J segment 6 bases; nucleotides outside the gene matches: 3. Germline CDR1 is LNHDA and CDR2 is SQIVND (reference sequence). Here the CDR3 reads CASSITGGFEQYF. Written as DNA, the CDR3 is TGTGCCAGTAGTATAACAGGGGGATTCGAGCAGTACTTC.

The table lists this clone with a few counts. CDR3 sequence reads: CASRTGWRGPRAEDTQYF. DNA for the CDR3: TGTGCCAGTAGGACAGGCTGGAGGGGGCCCCGCGCTGAAGATACGCAGTATTTT. The rearrangement uses TRBV19 and TRBJ2-3, with D possibly matching TRBD1 (7 bases). V lost 6 bases and J 5 bases, leaving 27 bases between the germline ends. Germline CDR1 LNHDA, CDR2 SQIVND (reference sequence). The CDR3 sequence is 18 residues long.

The chain has TRBV10-2 and TRBJ1-1; D unresolved. The CDR3 runs to 11 residues. Germline V gene lookup returns CDR1 WSHSY and CDR2 SAAADI. Trimming pared 3 bases from V and 7 bases from J, leaving 6 bases between. In DNA, the CDR3 is TGCGCCAGCAGTGACCTTTATGAAGCTTTCTTT. Translation gives CASSDLYEAFF.

The chain links TRBV4-3 to TRBJ2-1, with TRBD2 matching over 8 bases. Trimming took 4 bases from V and 4 from J; bases not matched to a gene: 6. The germline CDR1 and CDR2 sequences are LGHNA and YSLEER. The CDR3 extends over 15 amino acids. The CDR3 DNA sequence: TGCGCCAGCAGCCCGGGACTAGTCTGGTACAATGAGCAGTTCTTC. Protein: CASSPGLVWYNEQFF.

The genes are TRBV3-1 (or the pseudogene TRBV3-2) and TRBJ2-2, with a tentative D call TRBD2 (6 bases). CDR1 is LGHDT, CDR2 YNNKEL, per germline (reference sequence). The CDR3 contains 15 residues. The V and J ends lost 4 bases and 4 bases respectively, with 13 bases between them. The CDR3 loop reads CASSLSSGVTGELFF. In nucleotides, the CDR3 is TGTGCCAGCAGCCTGTCGTCGGGGGTCACCGGGGAGCTGTTTTTT.

The chain carries TRBV5-8 and TRBJ2-1; maybe TRBD2 (5 bases). The CDR3 has 16 residues. Per the germline V gene, CDR1 is SGHTS and CDR2 is YDEGEE. The V end was cut by 0 bases, the J end by 6 bases, with 16 bases between. The DNA of the CDR3 is TGTGCCAGCAGCTTGGGCGCTAGCAGCTACTTCAATGAGCAGTTCTTC. It translates to CASSLGASSYFNEQFF.

The rearrangement joins TRBV11-2 to TRBJ1-1; D uncertain. Trimming pared 4 bases from V and 4 bases from J, leaving 13 bases between. CDR3 length equals 14 residues. Germline CDR1 and CDR2: SGHAT and FQNNGV. This CDR3 is CASSWVVGGTEAFF. In DNA, the CDR3 is TGTGCCAGCAGCTGGGTGGTGGGAGGCACTGAAGCTTTCTTT.

This clone appeared a few times. The chain links TRBV10-3 to TRBJ2-7; weak D call: TRBD1 (5 bases). The CDR3 consists of 13 residues. Germline V gives CDR1 ENHRY, CDR2 SYGVKD. The V gene lost 4 bases and the J gene lost 6 bases, with 13 bases spanning the gap. For the CDR3, the DNA is TGTGCCATCAGTGGGACACCCTCGGGCGAGCAGTACTTC. It codes for CAISGTPSGEQYF.

This sequence joins TRBV21-1 and TRBJ1-4; the table's D call, TRBD1, was not checked against the DNA. TRBV21-1 is marked as a pseudogene. The CDR3 runs to 15 residues. The CDR3 sequence: CASVVLDSLEEKLFF. The CDR3 DNA sequence: TGTGCCAGCGTGGTATTGGACAGTCTAGAGGAAAAACTGTTTTTT.

The sample holds a few counts of this clone. The chain links TRBV24-1 to TRBJ2-5, with D tentatively TRBD1 (6 bases). CDR3 length equals 13 residues. The V end was cut by 4 bases, the J end by 3 bases, with 8 bases between. The V gene's germline CDR1 is KGHDR and CDR2 SFDVKD. CDR3 loop: CATSDGQKETQYF. CDR3 nucleotide sequence: TGTGCCACCAGTGACGGACAGAAAGAGACCCAGTACTTC.

V gene TRBV14 combines with J gene TRBJ1-1; D uncertain. The CDR3 is 16 residues long. V lost 0 bases, J lost 1 base, and 12 bases lay in between. From germline, CDR1 is SGHDN and CDR2 FVKESK. The CDR3 coding sequence is TGTGCCAGCAGCCAAGAGGAACTGACTTGGAACACTGAAGCTTTCTTT. Amino acids: CASSQEELTWNTEAFF.

This chain connects TRBV5-1 to TRBJ2-5, with a weak D call TRBD2 (6 bases). The V end lost 2 bases, the J end lost 5 bases, and 13 bases lay between the germline ends. Germline V gene data show CDR1 as SGHRS and CDR2 as YFSETQ. The CDR3 sequence is 14 residues long. DNA of the CDR3: TGCGCCAGCAGCTTAGGGGACTTCCAGGAGACCCAGTACTTC. Amino acids: CASSLGDFQETQYF.

This rearrangement joins TRBV7-9 to TRBJ2-2; D may be TRBD2 (6 bases). This CDR3 region has 12 residues. The V end lost 1 base, the J end lost 10 bases, and 7 bases lay between the germline ends. Germline CDR1 and CDR2: SEHNR and FQNEAQ (reference sequence). This CDR3 is CASSLGEVELFF. The CDR3, as DNA: TGTGCCAGCAGCTTAGGGGAGGTGGAGCTGTTTTTT.

The V call is TRBV4-3, the J call TRBJ2-7, with 8 bases identical to TRBD1. The junction had 4 bases not matched to a gene; V was cut back by 3 bases and J by 6 bases. The CDR3 loop spans 13 amino acids. CDR1 LGHNA and CDR2 YSLEER come from the germline V gene. The CDR3 nucleotides read TGCGCCAGCAGCCAGGGGACAGGTACCGAGCAGTACTTC. Residues: CASSQGTGTEQYF.

This chain joins TRBV7-3 and TRBJ2-4; perhaps TRBD2 as D (6 bases). Germline V gene sequence: CDR1 SGHTA, CDR2 FQGTGA. The CDR3 has 12 amino acids. V was pared by 5 bases and J by 10 bases, with 12 bases between. CDR3 in amino acids: CASSGGSSIQYF. The CDR3 DNA reads TGTGCCAGCAGCGGAGGGAGCTCAATTCAGTACTTC.

CDR3 protein: CASSQDLADSPLHF. The CDR3 DNA follows: TGCGCCAGCAGCCAAGATCTGGCAGATTCACCCCTCCACTTT. The rearrangement uses TRBV4-1 and TRBJ1-6; no clear D. The ends were cut back, 0 bases at V and 8 bases at J, with 8 bases in the middle. The V gene's germline CDR1 is MGHRA and CDR2 YSYEKL. The CDR3 contains 14 residues.

The J gene is TRBJ2-1, the V gene TRBV5-4; D is perhaps TRBD2 (6 bases). The V end was cut by 3 bases, the J end by 8 bases, with 15 bases between. Per germline, CDR1 SGHNT and CDR2 YYREEE (reference sequence). This CDR3 is 14 amino acids long. This CDR3 is CASSWREAIDEQFF. The CDR3 nucleotides read TGTGCCAGCAGCTGGAGGGAGGCAATCGATGAGCAGTTCTTC.

The chain links TRBV10-3 to TRBJ2-7; 9 nucleotides match TRBD1. The germline gives CDR1 ENHRY, CDR2 SYGVKD. This CDR3 has 13 residues. The V segment lost 6 bases and the J segment 5 bases; nucleotides outside the gene matches: 5. The CDR3 DNA is TGTGCCATCAGGGTTAGACAGGGGGACGAGCAGTACTTC. It encodes CAIRVRQGDEQYF.

This chain connects TRBV6-5 to TRBJ2-1; D may be TRBD2 (6 bases). Trimming shortened V by 6 bases and J by 4 bases, and 16 bases separated the two germline ends. The CDR3 is 15 residues long. Germline lookup yields CDR1 MNHEY and CDR2 SVGAGI. CDR3 region: CASSSPGSRYNEQFF. The CDR3 nucleotides are TGTGCCAGCAGCAGCCCCGGGAGTAGGTACAATGAGCAGTTCTTC.

The V gene is TRBV28, the J gene TRBJ2-1, with TRBD2 as a possible D gene (6 bases). With 2 bases removed from V and 0 bases from J, the gap between germline ends came to 8 bases. Germline V gene data show CDR1 as MDHEN and CDR2 as SYDVKM. The CDR3 length is 15 residues. The CDR3 spells CASSLAGGSYNEQFF. The CDR3, as DNA: TGTGCCAGCAGTTTAGCCGGGGGCTCCTACAATGAGCAGTTCTTC.

The rearrangement links TRBV10-3 to TRBJ1-1, with 8 bases aligning to TRBD1. V gave up 5 bases and J gave up 4 bases; unmatched junction bases: 9. Germline CDR1 is ENHRY and CDR2 is SYGVKD. The CDR3 is 15 amino acids. The CDR3 here is CAISQSTGGSTEAFF. CDR3 coding DNA: TGTGCCATCAGTCAAAGCACAGGGGGGAGCACTGAAGCTTTCTTT.

The chain is built from TRBV12-3 or TRBV12-4 and TRBJ1-5; no clear D. The CDR3 length is 12 residues. V was clipped by 6 bases and J by 7 bases, with 10 bases between them. CDR3 bases: TGTGCCAGCAGCGAGGGTGTCCAGCCCCAGCATTTT. This sequence encodes CASSEGVQPQHF.

The V and J genes are TRBV6-6 and TRBJ1-1; 7 nucleotides agree with TRBD1. Germline loops: CDR1 MNHNY, CDR2 SVGAGI (reference sequence). There are 14 residues in the CDR3. Losses at the gene ends were 0 bases for V and 5 bases for J; bases not matched to a gene: 3. CDR3 loop: CASSYSEGATEAFF. CDR3 bases: TGTGCCAGCAGTTACTCGGAGGGGGCGACTGAAGCTTTCTTT.

The rearrangement joins TRBV4-3 to TRBJ1-1, with D possibly matching TRBD1 (5 bases). Deletions cut 5 bases from V and 3 bases from J, with 13 bases between. The CDR3 is made up of 14 amino acids. Germline V CDR1 and CDR2: LGHNA, YSLEER. The CDR3 coding sequence is TGCGCCAGCAGCGGCCAGGGAGGGTACACTGAAGCTTTCTTT. Its translation: CASSGQGGYTEAFF.

V usage is TRBV19 and J usage is TRBJ2-5; maybe TRBD1 (5 bases). Per the germline V gene, CDR1 is LNHDA and CDR2 is SQIVND (reference sequence). CDR3 length: 14 residues. V was pared by 10 bases and J by 2 bases, with 17 bases between. The CDR3 DNA sequence: TGTGCCACCAAGGTGACAGACTTGCAAGAGACCCAGTACTTC. It encodes CATKVTDLQETQYF.

The chain's CDR3 is CASRGGDYGYTF. Here the CDR3 DNA reads TGTGCCAGCAGGGGGGGGGACTATGGCTACACCTTC. This chain connects TRBV3-1 (or the pseudogene TRBV3-2) to TRBJ1-2, with D tentatively TRBD1 (5 bases). Between the trimmed V and J ends, which lost 6 bases and 3 bases, there was a span of 8 bases. Germline V lookup: CDR1 LGHDT, CDR2 YNNKEL (reference sequence). The CDR3 loop spans 12 amino acids.

In this sample, this clone turned up once. The chain carries TRBV11-3 and TRBJ2-2; 9 bases line up with TRBD2. V lost 2 bases to trimming and J lost 4 bases; unmatched junction nucleotides: 2. Germline CDR1 reads SGHNT; CDR2 reads YENEEA. The CDR3 loop spans 15 amino acids. CDR3 bases: TGTGCCAGCAGCTTAACGGGACTAGCCACCGGGGAGCTGTTTTTT. This gives the protein CASSLTGLATGELFF.